Listed below are T cell receptor beta chains from one sample, sequenced in a study of beta chain features in type 1 diabetes. The method was immunoSEQ multiplex PCR; TCRdb's version includes in-frame clones alone and lacks a portion of them. The sample lists 500,000 to 650,000 clones, roughly an eighth occurring once. The sequencing input was naive CD4+ T cells from blood. These TCRs come from a man aged 25-45 years with type 1 diabetes. The CDR3 runs from the conserved cysteine through the conserved F or W. A D gene is named only where the DNA matches it firmly. Size is stated for part of the rows, as once, few or many counts, or as a class when the clone is expanded.

d_call	v_call	clone_size	j_call	cdr3_length	cdr3_aa	cdr3_nt
TRBD1	TRBV29-1	few	TRBJ2-2	11	CSVRGPGELFF	TGCAGCGTCAGGGGGCCCGGGGAGCTGTTTTTT
-	TRBV11-2	few	TRBJ1-1	16	CASSIRTVRLDTEAFF	TGTGCCAGCAGTATTCGTACAGTGCGCCTGGACACTGAAGCTTTCTTT
-	TRBV25-1	few	TRBJ1-1	13	CASSAYGGTEAFF	TGTGCCAGCAGTGCGTACGGTGGAACTGAAGCTTTCTTT
-	TRBV5-1	few	TRBJ2-3	13	CASRPGGTDTQYF	TGCGCCAGCCGCCCGGGAGGCACAGATACGCAGTATTTT
-	TRBV5-4	few	TRBJ2-3	16	CASSSGRRLSTDTQYF	TGTGCCAGCAGCTCGGGCAGGAGGCTGAGCACAGATACGCAGTATTTT
TRBD2	TRBV28	-	TRBJ2-2	14	CASSSAGVTGELFF	TGTGCCAGCAGCTCGGCGGGGGTGACCGGGGAGCTGTTTTTT
TRBD1	TRBV14	few	TRBJ1-4	14	CASSRQGSNEKLFF	TGTGCCAGCAGCCGACAGGGCTCTAATGAAAAACTGTTTTTT
TRBD2	TRBV9	few	TRBJ2-5	17	CASSAERGGNLGETQYF	TGTGCCAGCAGCGCCGAGCGGGGGGGAAACCTGGGAGAGACCCAGTACTTC
-	TRBV23-1	-	TRBJ2-2	16	CASSHSGTLNTGELFF	TGCGCCAGCAGTCACTCCGGGACACTGAACACCGGGGAGCTGTTTTTT
-	TRBV6-1	-	TRBJ2-2	15	CASRTVTANTGELFF	TGTGCCAGCCGGACGGTTACCGCGAACACCGGGGAGCTGTTTTTT
-	TRBV5-4	few	TRBJ2-1	15	CASIPGLGSYNEQFF	TGTGCCAGCATCCCAGGTCTGGGCTCCTACAATGAGCAGTTCTTC
-	TRBV5-1	few	TRBJ1-2	13	CASSLAGNYGYTF	TGCGCCAGCAGCTTGGCAGGAAACTATGGCTACACCTTC
-	TRBV7-2	few	TRBJ2-7	14	CASSLYGGSWEQYF	TGTGCCAGCAGCTTATACGGTGGAAGTTGGGAGCAGTACTTC
TRBD2	TRBV4-2	few	TRBJ2-5	15	CASSYRLAGKETQYF	TGTGCCAGCAGCTACCGACTAGCGGGGAAAGAGACCCAGTACTTC
TRBD2	TRBV7-2	-	TRBJ2-3	16	CASSLAGGARRGTQYF	TGTGCCAGCAGCTTAGCCGGGGGGGCTCGAAGGGGTACGCAGTATTTT
-	TRBV7-8	-	TRBJ2-7	13	CASRPDNLGEQYF	TGTGCCAGCAGACCCGACAATCTCGGCGAGCAGTACTTC
TRBD2	TRBV5-1	few	TRBJ2-5	14	CASSTLAVQETQYF	TGCGCCAGCAGCACACTAGCGGTACAAGAGACCCAGTACTTC
-	TRBV19	-	TRBJ1-4	11	CASGRGEKLFF	TGTGCCAGTGGAAGAGGGGAAAAACTGTTTTTT
-	TRBV9	-	TRBJ1-3	13	CASSRFSGNTIYF	TGTGCCAGCTCCCGGTTCTCTGGAAACACCATATATTTT
TRBD1	TRBV7-2	few	TRBJ2-5	14	CASSWTGGEETQYF	TGTGCCAGCAGCTGGACAGGGGGCGAAGAGACCCAGTACTTC
TRBD1	TRBV11-3	-	TRBJ2-1	15	CASSLGQGAYNEQFF	TGTGCCAGCAGCTTAGGGCAGGGGGCTTACAATGAGCAGTTCTTC
-	TRBV29-1	-	TRBJ1-1	18	CSSLPLGFTARSGTEAFF	TGCAGCTCCCTCCCATTGGGTTTTACAGCGCGGTCGGGCACTGAAGCTTTCTTT
-	TRBV7-9	-	TRBJ2-1	14	CASSLMSSYNEQFF	TGTGCCAGCAGCTTAATGAGCTCCTACAATGAGCAGTTCTTC
-	TRBV4-2	few	TRBJ1-6	15	CASSHMGVDNSPLHF	TGTGCCAGCAGCCATATGGGGGTCGATAATTCACCCCTCCACTTT
-	TRBV30	-	TRBJ2-7	13	CAWGSGEPYEQYF	TGTGCCTGGGGCTCAGGGGAACCCTACGAGCAGTACTTC
-	TRBV9	-	TRBJ2-1	14	CASSLATGPNEQFF	TGTGCCAGCAGCTTGGCGACAGGACCCAATGAGCAGTTCTTC